The 17 T cell receptor beta chains below were found in one sample sequenced in a study of identical twins. TCRdb re-called the 5' RACE reads with MiXCR, one entry per CDR3 protein. Here the sample spans roughly 720,000 distinct CDR3 sequences, about 18% being singletons. The sample also formed part of further work on T cells expressing NK-cell markers.

What was sequenced was PBMCs. These receptor sequences come from a woman aged 18-29 years in good health.

This chain joins TRBV12-3 or TRBV12-4 and TRBJ2-1, with 9 positions matching TRBD2. Germline trimming cut 5 bases from V and 7 bases from J; bases unmatched to any gene: 6. The CDR3 sequence is 14 residues long. The chain's CDR3 is CASSTGLANNEQFF. The CDR3 DNA sequence: TGTGCCAGCAGTACGGGACTAGCAAATAATGAGCAGTTCTTC.

This clonotype was recorded at least ten times. This sequence joins TRBV12-3 or TRBV12-4 and TRBJ2-1; D is unresolved. This CDR3 has 12 amino acids. Trimming pared 2 bases from V and 12 bases from J, leaving 11 bases between. This CDR3 is CASSLPALGQFF. The CDR3 DNA follows: TGTGCCAGCAGTTTACCAGCCTTGGGGCAGTTCTTC.

The V and J genes are TRBV10-3 and TRBJ2-5; TRBD2 matches at 10 bases. This CDR3 is 15 amino acids long. Per germline, CDR1 ENHRY and CDR2 SYGVKD. J lost 5 bases, V lost 6 bases, and 9 bases had no gene match. The CDR3 nucleotides read TGTGCCATCAGCGAGCGGGAGGGCGGGAAGGAGACCCAGTACTTC. This codes for CAISEREGGKETQYF.

The table lists this clonotype with a few counts. V and J are TRBV10-3 and TRBJ2-7; either TRBD1 or TRBD2 may fit D (5 bases each). In germline, CDR1 is ENHRY, CDR2 SYGVKD. V lost 6 bases and J 0 bases, leaving 9 bases between the germline ends. The CDR3 runs to 13 residues. Written as DNA, the CDR3 is TGTGCCATCAGCGAGGGGATCTCCTACGAGCAGTACTTC. Translating gives CAISEGISYEQYF.

J is TRBJ1-4 and V is TRBV6-1; no clear D. The CDR3 is made up of 11 amino acids. From germline, CDR1 is MNHNS and CDR2 SASEGT. Trimming took off 5 bases at V and 7 bases at J, with 5 bases between the two ends. The CDR3 loop reads CASSIFEKLFF. The CDR3 coding sequence is TGTGCCAGCAGTATTTTTGAAAAACTGTTTTTT.

The table lists this clonotype with a few counts. The J gene is TRBJ2-3, the V gene TRBV4-3, with 11 bases fitting TRBD2. CDR1 is LGHNA and CDR2 is YSLEER in the germline V gene. The junction had 6 bases not matched to a gene; V was cut back by 0 bases and J by 1 base. The CDR3 contains 18 residues. The CDR3 spells CASSQEVAGGPGTDTQYF. The CDR3 region has the DNA TGCGCCAGCAGCCAAGAAGTAGCGGGAGGGCCTGGCACAGATACGCAGTATTTT.

V is TRBV12-3 or TRBV12-4 and J is TRBJ1-1; D is perhaps TRBD1 (5 bases). The CDR3 sequence is 13 residues long. V lost 2 bases and J 11 bases, leaving 15 bases between the germline ends. Here the CDR3 reads CASSLLRGLRAFF. The CDR3 region has the DNA TGTGCCAGCAGTTTATTGAGGGGCCTTCGCGCTTTCTTT.

At least ten counts were recorded for this clonotype. The rearrangement uses TRBV18 and TRBJ1-5; maybe TRBD1 (5 bases). The CDR3 contains 13 residues. V lost 3 bases to trimming and J lost 5 bases, with 8 bases between them. In germline, CDR1 is KGHSH, CDR2 LQKENI. The CDR3 loop reads CASSPRADQPQHF. The CDR3 DNA reads TGTGCCAGCTCACCCAGGGCAGATCAGCCCCAGCATTTT.

This clonotype turned up a few times. The chain carries TRBV27 and TRBJ2-3, with TRBD2 as a possible D gene (5 bases). The germline CDR1 and CDR2 sequences are MNHEY and SMNVEV (reference sequence). V was shortened by 5 bases and J by 4 bases, with 13 bases between the two germline ends. The CDR3 is 14 residues long. In nucleotides, the CDR3 is TGTGCCAGCAGTGAGCGGAAGCATGCAGATACGCAGTATTTT. Protein product: CASSERKHADTQYF.

V gene TRBV7-3 combines with J gene TRBJ1-1; D gene ambiguous. The CDR3 runs 15 residues. Germline loops: CDR1 SGHTA, CDR2 FQGTGA. V gave up 2 bases and J gave up 0 bases, with 10 bases separating them. The CDR3 DNA follows: TGTGCCAGCAGCTTACAGGCAGTGATGAACACTGAAGCTTTCTTT. It specifies CASSLQAVMNTEAFF. Complete variable domain (other parts from reference TRBV7-3 and TRBJ1-1): GAGVSQTPSNKVTEKGKYVELRCDPISGHTALYWYRQSLGQGPEFLIYFQGTGAADDSGLPNDRFFAVRPEGSVSTLKIQRTERGDSAVYLCASSLQAVMNTEAFFGQGTRLTVV.

This clonotype has more than one count but fewer than ten. J is TRBJ2-7 and V is TRBV20-1; D may be TRBD2 (5 bases). The germline V gene encodes CDR1 DFQATT and CDR2 SNEGSKA (reference sequence). V was pared by 1 base and J by 2 bases, with 15 bases between. The CDR3 spans 15 residues. Here the CDR3 reads CSARGVHEGPYEQYF. Here the CDR3 DNA reads TGCAGTGCTAGAGGGGTACATGAGGGCCCCTACGAGCAGTACTTC.

The chain uses TRBV7-3 and TRBJ2-1; 7 bases line up with TRBD1. The J segment lost 6 bases and the V segment lost 5 bases, leaving 10 bases of the junction unmatched. The CDR3 length is 15 residues. Germline CDR1 SGHTA, CDR2 FQGTGA. CDR3 nucleotide sequence: TGTGCCAGCAGCCCAAGACAGGGTGAACGCAATGAGCAGTTCTTC. Amino acids: CASSPRQGERNEQFF.

This clonotype has more than one count but fewer than ten. V and J are TRBV27 and TRBJ2-3; D call uncertain. This CDR3 region has 15 residues. Germline V gives CDR1 MNHEY, CDR2 SMNVEV (reference sequence). V lost 4 bases, J lost 0 bases, and 11 bases lay in between. CDR3 residues: CASSSRATSTDTQYF. DNA for the CDR3: TGTGCCAGCAGTTCGCGCGCTACTAGCACAGATACGCAGTATTTT.

This chain links TRBV12-5 with TRBJ2-5; 10 positions match TRBD2. Germline V lookup: CDR1 LGHNT, CDR2 FRNRAP. The trim removed 4 bases at V and 7 bases at J, leaving 9 bases unmatched. This CDR3 contains 15 residues. CDR3 in DNA: TGTGCTAGTGGTTCAGATACTAGCGGGGCCGGGACCCAGTACTTC. Protein sequence: CASGSDTSGAGTQYF.

This clonotype was counted between two and nine times. The chain combines TRBV20-1 with TRBJ1-2, with TRBD1 matching over 8 bases. This CDR3 comprises 14 residues. Per germline, CDR1 DFQATT and CDR2 SNEGSKA (reference sequence). J was trimmed by 8 bases and V by 0 bases; bases with no gene match: 8. Here the CDR3 reads CSAREGRGLGGYTF. The DNA of the CDR3 is TGCAGTGCTAGAGAAGGCAGGGGGCTAGGCGGCTACACCTTC.

This clonotype has more than one count but fewer than ten. This chain joins TRBV18 and TRBJ1-5, with 7 bases fitting TRBD1. The CDR3 spans 15 residues. Germline lookup yields CDR1 KGHSH and CDR2 LQKENI. V was clipped by 3 bases and J by 6 bases; unmatched bases: 8. The CDR3 sequence: CASSPLQGQGQPQHF. CDR3 DNA: TGTGCCAGCTCACCCTTACAGGGGCAGGGTCAGCCCCAGCATTTT.

The chain carries TRBV3-1 and TRBJ2-3, with TRBD2 matching over 11 bases. This CDR3 is 17 amino acids long. V dropped 2 bases and J dropped 2; count of bases not matched to a gene: 6. Per germline, CDR1 LGHDT and CDR2 YNNKEL (reference sequence). CDR3 sequence (DNA): TGTGCCAGCAGCCAACCGGGACTAGCGGAGGCCACAGATACGCAGTATTTT. Protein sequence: CASSQPGLAEATDTQYF.